Listed below are T cell receptor beta chains from one sample, sequenced in a study of control samples from healthy donors and cancer patients. Some clones are missing from TCRdb's copy, which holds only in-frame ones; the method was immunoSEQ multiplex PCR. The table records tens of thousands of clones, approximately 94% of them present only once. Sequenced: blood. These TCRs come from a woman aged 25 to 39 in good health. Each CDR3 is given with its conserved first and last residue. A D gene is named only where the DNA matches it firmly. Some rows have no size entry. The others give once, few or many, or a class for an expanded clone.

clone_size	j_call	v_call	d_call	cdr3_nt	cdr3_aa
.	TRBJ2-2	TRBV7-9	TRBD2	TGTGCCAGCAGCTCAGTGATAGCGGGGGGGACGAACACCGGGGAGCTGTTTTTT	CASSSVIAGGTNTGELFF
.	TRBJ2-3	TRBV2	.	TGTGCCAGCGTATGGGGAGATACGCAGTATTTT	CASVWGDTQYF
.	TRBJ2-1	TRBV29-1	.	TGCAGCGTTGCCTCAAGCTCCTACAATGAGCAGTTCTTC	CSVASSSYNEQFF
once	TRBJ1-4	TRBV6-5	.	TGTGCCAGCAGTTACTCTTCCGGGGAAAAACTGTTTTTT	CASSYSSGEKLFF
.	TRBJ1-1	TRBV25-1	.	TGTGCCAGCAGAGAAACAGGGCGGAACACTGAAGCTTTCTTT	CASRETGRNTEAFF
.	TRBJ2-3	TRBV12-3/TRBV12-4	.	TGTGCCAGCGAGGCGGTCCGCACAGATACGCAGTATTTT	CASEAVRTDTQYF
.	TRBJ2-3	TRBV4-2	TRBD2	TGTGCCAGCAGCCAAGCGGGACTAGCGGGGAACACAGATACGCAGTATTTT	CASSQAGLAGNTDTQYF
.	TRBJ1-1	TRBV10-2	.	TGCGCCAGCAGTGCCAGGGTCGGGAACACTGAAGCTTTCTTT	CASSARVGNTEAFF
.	TRBJ1-4	TRBV7-6	.	TGTGCCAGCAGCTTGGACGGTGGCAATGAAAAACTGTTTTTT	CASSLDGGNEKLFF
.	TRBJ1-1	TRBV21-1	.	TGTGCCAGCAGCTCGGCAGGGTGGCTCGACACTGAAGCTTTCTTT	CASSSAGWLDTEAFF
once	TRBJ2-1	TRBV19	.	TGTGCCAGTAGTATCTCCTTTCTAGGCTTAGGGCGCAATGAGCAGTTCTTC	CASSISFLGLGRNEQFF
.	TRBJ1-2	TRBV12-3/TRBV12-4	TRBD1	TGTGCCAGCATGGGGACAGAGAAATATGGCTACACCTTC	CASMGTEKYGYTF
.	TRBJ1-1	TRBV7-3	.	TGTGCCAGCAGCTTGGACCCTTCGAGCACTGAAGCTTTCTTT	CASSLDPSSTEAFF
.	TRBJ1-1	TRBV5-1	TRBD1	TGCGCCAGCAGCTTACAGGGGGCGAACACTGAAGCTTTCTTT	CASSLQGANTEAFF
.	TRBJ1-2	TRBV3-1/TRBV3-2	.	TGTGCCAGCAGCCCTATAGGGCTCCCAAAGTATGGCTACACCTTC	CASSPIGLPKYGYTF
.	TRBJ1-4	TRBV18	.	TGTGCCAGCTCCCCCCGTGGGGGGGCAGGACCGCTAAGTAATGAAAAACTGTTTTTT	CASSPRGGAGPLSNEKLFF
once	TRBJ2-1	TRBV4-2	.	TGTGCCAGCAGCCAAGATTTGGATGAGCAGTTCTTC	CASSQDLDEQFF
.	TRBJ2-3	TRBV3-1/TRBV3-2	TRBD2	TGTGCCAGCAGTTCAACGGGACTAAGCACAGATACGCAGTATTTT	CASSSTGLSTDTQYF
.	TRBJ1-5	TRBV19	.	TGTGCCAGTAGTATGGGGAGGATGGCCGGGACACCTTATAGCAATCAGCCCCAGCATTTT	CASSMGRMAGTPYSNQPQHF
.	TRBJ2-5	TRBV15	.	TGTGCCACCAGCAGAGTGGGCAACCAAGAGACCCAGTACTTC	CATSRVGNQETQYF
.	TRBJ1-6	TRBV2	.	TGTGCCAGCAGTGAACATGCAGGGATTAATTCACCCCTCCACTTT	CASSEHAGINSPLHF
.	TRBJ2-5	TRBV6-5	.	TGTGCCAGCAGTACAGGGAGGCGGGAGACCCAGTACTTC	CASSTGRRETQYF
.	TRBJ1-5	TRBV10-3	.	TGTGCCATCAGCCGGGACCTCGGCGGGCAGCCCCAGCATTTT	CAISRDLGGQPQHF
once	TRBJ1-5	TRBV6-6	.	TGTGCCAGCACCTCACACGGGGGCAATCAGCCCCAGCATTTT	CASTSHGGNQPQHF
few	TRBJ1-5	TRBV7-8	TRBD1	TGTGCCAGCAGCGCCGGGACAGGGTCATATCAGCCCCAGCATTTT	CASSAGTGSYQPQHF
.	TRBJ1-1	TRBV3-1/TRBV3-2	.	TGTGCCAGCAGCCAGGGGAAGGTTGAAGCTTTCTTT	CASSQGKVEAFF
.	TRBJ2-7	TRBV5-1	TRBD2	TGCGCCAGCAGCTTGGGCTTTACGGGACTAACCTACGAGCAGTACTTC	CASSLGFTGLTYEQYF
.	TRBJ2-5	TRBV12-5	.	TGTGCTAGCAGACGGGATCTCCGGGAGACCCAGTACTTC	CASRRDLRETQYF
.	TRBJ1-6	TRBV5-8	.	TGTGCCAGCAGCTTGAGGCTGCAGAATTCACCCCTCCACTTT	CASSLRLQNSPLHF
.	TRBJ1-2	TRBV12-3/TRBV12-4	.	TGTGCCAGCACGGGGACAATCCCCTATGGCTACACCTTC	CASTGTIPYGYTF
once	TRBJ1-5	TRBV5-8	.	TGTGCCAGCAGCTTGATGTCAGATTATAGCAATCAGCCCCAGCATTTT	CASSLMSDYSNQPQHF
.	TRBJ1-6	TRBV27	.	TGTGCCAGCAGTTTATGGGCAGACGTATCCTATAATTCACCCCTCCACTTT	CASSLWADVSYNSPLHF
.	TRBJ1-4	TRBV10-2	.	TGCGCCAGCAATCGGCAGCCAAATGAAAAACTGTTTTTT	CASNRQPNEKLFF
once	TRBJ2-3	TRBV2	.	TGTGCCAGCAGTCGTCGGGACTGGCAGGATACGCAGTATTTT	CASSRRDWQDTQYF
.	TRBJ1-1	TRBV27	.	TGTGCCAGCAGTTTCTCTGCAGGGCCGGCTTTCTTT	CASSFSAGPAFF
.	TRBJ1-1	TRBV12-3/TRBV12-4	.	TGTGCCAGCAGTTTAGTGGGGTTTGAAGCTTTCTTT	CASSLVGFEAFF